A single TCR beta chain is shown here with its context. Its target is not known. Molecular barcoding with unique molecular identifiers was used for the TCRbeta library. TCRdb reprocessed the PCR reads via MiXCR and lists one record per CDR3 protein. The sample records about 98,000 distinct CDR3 sequences, less than 25% being singletons. This sample stems from a study of T-cell reconstitution after alpha-beta-depleted transplantation in children. Germline loops: CDR1 MDHEN, CDR2 SYDVKM. After removal of 6 bases from V and 10 bases from J, the junction contained 15 bases not matched to a gene. The length of the CDR3 is 15 residues. Notes on the study in general: Reported findings indicate that, about two months after transplant, alpha-beta T cells came from several hundred expanded clones, which were derived from non-depleted graft cells. T-cell numbers and diversity, one year after transplant, stemmed largely from T cells that were newly produced. It was surviving recipient T cells and thymic progenitors that gave some patients high TCRbeta diversity at day 60.

The origin of this receptor is a boy between 2 and 10 years old with acute lymphoblastic leukemia, due to receive a stem cell transplant. V is TRBV28 and J is TRBJ2-1, with 7 bases lining up with TRBD2. The specimen was PBMCs, collected before TCRalphabeta/CD19-depleted stem cell transplant. The CDR3 coding sequence is TGTGCCAGCAGACCATCTAGCGGAGGGCGAGAAGAGCAGTTCTTC. It encodes CASRPSSGGREEQFF.